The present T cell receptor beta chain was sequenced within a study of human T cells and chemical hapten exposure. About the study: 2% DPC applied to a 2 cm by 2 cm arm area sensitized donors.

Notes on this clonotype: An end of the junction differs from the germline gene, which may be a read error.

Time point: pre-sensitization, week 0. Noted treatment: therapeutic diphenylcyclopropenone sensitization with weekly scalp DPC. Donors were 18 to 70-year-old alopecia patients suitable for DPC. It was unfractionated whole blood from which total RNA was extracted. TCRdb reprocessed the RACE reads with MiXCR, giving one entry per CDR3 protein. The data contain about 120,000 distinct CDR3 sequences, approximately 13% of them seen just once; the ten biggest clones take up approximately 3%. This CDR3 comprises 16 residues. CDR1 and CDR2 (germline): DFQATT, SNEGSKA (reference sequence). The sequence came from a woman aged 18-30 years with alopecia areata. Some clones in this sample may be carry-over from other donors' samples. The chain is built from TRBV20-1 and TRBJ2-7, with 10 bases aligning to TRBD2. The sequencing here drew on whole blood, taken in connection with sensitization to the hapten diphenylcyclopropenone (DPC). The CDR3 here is CSARLAGVRSSYDQYF. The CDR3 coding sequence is TGCAGTGCTAGACTAGCGGGGGTCAGAAGCTCCTACGACCAGTACTTC.